A selection of T cell receptor beta chains follows, all from one sample in a study of shared clonotypes between healthy human individuals. The data were produced by immunoSEQ multiplex PCR, yet TCRdb's version contains in-frame clones alone and is incomplete. The profile shows about 2,200,000 clones, 90% to 95% of them singletons. The sample consisted of naive CD8+ T cells from PBMCs. These receptors all stem from a man between 18 and 35 years old in good health. Some clones in this sample may be carry-over from other donors' samples. Both conserved end residues are trimmed from each CDR3. A D gene is named only where the DNA matches it firmly.

D: NA; V: TRBV27; CDR3: ASSLAAGASYEQY
D: TRBD1; V: TRBV10-3; CDR3: AIRLGQLNEAF
D: NA; V: TRBV27; CDR3: ASRPNSGNTIY
D: TRBD1; V: TRBV28; CDR3: ASARDREGETQY
D: NA; V: TRBV28; CDR3: ASSTRTETARRPYT
D: TRBD2; V: TRBV10-3; CDR3: AIRSLAGSDTQY
D: NA; V: TRBV19; CDR3: ASSAGPGSYNEQF
D: NA; V: TRBV7-8; CDR3: ASSLGVGETQY
D: TRBD2; V: TRBV9; CDR3: ASDGLAENEQF
D: TRBD2; V: TRBV9; CDR3: ASSPGLAGVSDTQY
D: NA; V: TRBV2; CDR3: ASSGFQGETMNTEAF
D: NA; V: TRBV27; CDR3: ASSPTGSSTEAF
D: TRBD2; V: TRBV27; CDR3: ASSLLRGKGLAGSYEQY
D: NA; V: TRBV19; CDR3: ASSIVGREWNYGYT
D: NA; V: TRBV29-1; CDR3: SVVVVEKLHTDTQY
D: NA; V: TRBV27; CDR3: ASSTTVNTEAF
D: TRBD2; V: TRBV7-3; CDR3: ASSSGGYPDTQY
D: NA; V: TRBV27; CDR3: ASSLRVGITYNEQF
D: NA; V: TRBV6-6; CDR3: ASSYALSAASYGYT